Included here is one T cell receptor beta chain sequence, with context. Its antigen is as yet unknown. Profiling relied on immunoSEQ multiplex PCR, and the TCRdb table lists in-frame clones only, not all of them. The sample contains 200,000 to 250,000 clones, roughly 91% of which appear only once. These data are taken from a study of T cell responses to AZD1222 COVID-19 vaccine. Study-wide results and caveats: Mapped onto spike, vaccine-associated CD4 TCRs spanned it and were dominant at 160-218 and 743-854. Unmutated regions of variants are reportedly targeted by nearly half of spike-specific TCRs. Once two AZD1222 doses were given, Spike-specific TCR breadth and depth went up.

With 2 bases removed from V and 5 bases from J, the gap between germline ends came to 7 bases. The CDR3 has 12 residues. Germline CDR1 KGHSH, CDR2 LQKENI. Sequencing was performed on peripheral blood, taken on day 0 of MenACWY control vaccination. The chain recombines TRBV18 with TRBJ2-7, with unresolved D. This sequence originates from an adult in good health. The CDR3 DNA sequence: TGTGCCAGCTCACCAATTCCCCACGAGCAGTACTTC. Its translation: CASSPIPHEQYF.